These 24 T cell receptor beta chains came from one sample sequenced in a study of blood T cell repertoires in COVID-19. Sequenced by immunoSEQ multiplex PCR; TCRdb stores in-frame clones only, minus some. The table shows roughly 190,000 clones, with 80% to 90% occurring only once. Material for sequencing was peripheral blood. Receptor source: a man aged 50 to 59 with active or convalescent COVID-19.

The CDR3 reads CASSLSGLVREQYF. The CDR3 DNA is TGTGCCAGCAGCTTGTCAGGACTAGTCCGCGAGCAGTACTTC. The chain links TRBV5-6 to TRBJ2-7; TRBD2 agrees at 7 bases. With V trimmed by 1 base and J by 6 bases, 7 bases remained unmatched. Germline loops: CDR1 SGHDT, CDR2 YYEEEE. This CDR3 spans 14 amino acids.

For this clone: Germline and junction disagree at one end, which may indicate a read error. The chain combines TRBV7-7 with TRBJ2-7; 11 bases align to TRBD2. Per the germline V gene, CDR1 is SSHAT and CDR2 is FNYEAQ (reference sequence). This CDR3 has 15 residues. The CDR3 bases are TGTGCTAGCAGCCCCAGACTAGCGGGATTGGGCGAGCAGTACTTC. Translation gives CASSPRLAGLGEQYF. Full variable domain (missing parts from reference TRBV7-7 and TRBJ2-7): GAGVSQSPRYKVTKRGQDVTLRCDPISSHATLYWYQQALGQGPEFLTYFNYEAQPDKSGLPSDRFSAERPEGSISTLTIQRTEQRDSAMYRCASSPRLAGLGEQYFGPGTRLTVT.

The chain links TRBV6-2 or TRBV6-3 to TRBJ2-1, with D maybe TRBD2 (7 bases). Germline CDR1 and CDR2: MNHEY and SVGEGT. The CDR3 spans 13 residues. The V end lost 5 bases, the J end lost 7 bases, and 12 bases lay between the germline ends. The CDR3 nucleotides read TGTGCCAGCAGTCGGGGGGCCCTGAATGAGCAGTTCTTC. Encoded protein: CASSRGALNEQFF.

This clone showed up just once. The chain joins TRBV29-1 to TRBJ2-7, with D maybe TRBD1 (6 bases). V shed 0 bases and J shed 6 bases, with 12 bases lying between them. CDR3 length: 13 amino acids. Germline CDR1 SQVTM, CDR2 ANQGSEA. The CDR3 loop is CSVEDLQGSEQYF. The CDR3 nucleotides are TGCAGCGTTGAAGATTTACAGGGTAGCGAGCAGTACTTC.

CDR3 loop: CASSQWAENTGELFF. DNA for the CDR3: TGTGCCAGCAGCCAATGGGCAGAAAACACCGGGGAGCTGTTTTTT. The gene calls are TRBV16 and TRBJ2-2; D call uncertain. Trimming removed 1 base at V and 2 bases at J, with 8 bases between. The CDR3 contains 15 residues. Germline-derived CDR1 and CDR2 are KGHSY and FQNENV. Looking up the rest from reference TRBV16 and TRBJ2-2 gives the full variable domain: GEEVAQTPKHLVRGEGQKAKLYCAPIKGHSYVFWYQQVLKNEFKFLISFQNENVFDETGMPKERFSAKCLPNSPCSLEIQATKLEDSAVYFCASSQWAENTGELFFGEGSRLTVL.

The chain carries TRBV30 and TRBJ1-4, with D unresolved. V gave up 5 bases and J gave up 0 bases, with 13 bases separating them. From germline, CDR1 is GTSNPN and CDR2 SVGIG (reference sequence). CDR3 length: 15 residues. DNA of the CDR3: TGTGCCTGGGGTAGAACTTTTGCAACTAATGAAAAACTGTTTTTT. Amino acids: CAWGRTFATNEKLFF. The whole variable domain, remainder taken from reference TRBV30 and TRBJ1-4, is SQTIHQWPATLVQPVGSPLSLECTVEGTSNPNLYWYRQAAGRGLQLLFYSVGIGQISSEVPQNLSASRPQDRQFILSSKKLLLSDSGFYLCAWGRTFATNEKLFFGSGTQLSVL.

The chain links TRBV5-1 to TRBJ1-4; D perhaps matches TRBD1 (5 bases). V lost 4 bases and J 2 bases, leaving 12 bases between the germline ends. The germline V gene has CDR1 SGHRS and CDR2 YFSETQ. There are 15 residues in the CDR3. CDR3 DNA sequence: TGCGCCAGCAGCCAGACAGTGGCCACTAATGAAAAACTGTTTTTT. Translating it yields CASSQTVATNEKLFF.

The V call is TRBV10-3, the J call TRBJ2-6; D unresolved. CDR3 length: 14 residues. Germline-derived CDR1 and CDR2 are ENHRY and SYGVKD. V shed 7 bases and J shed 0 bases, with 7 bases lying between them. CDR3 DNA: TGTGCCATCATGCCGAGCTCTGGGGCCAACGTCCTGACTTTC. Encoded protein: CAIMPSSGANVLTF.

The V and J genes are TRBV11-2 and TRBJ2-2, with D perhaps TRBD2 (5 bases). The V and J ends lost 0 bases and 6 bases respectively, with 8 bases between them. This CDR3 has 14 amino acids. Germline V gene sequence: CDR1 SGHAT, CDR2 FQNNGV. The CDR3: CASSLERRAGELFF. CDR3 nucleotide sequence: TGTGCCAGCAGCTTAGAGCGGCGGGCCGGGGAGCTGTTTTTT.

V and J are TRBV4-2 and TRBJ2-7; TRBD2 aligns across 12 bases. V shed 1 base, J shed 4 bases, and the junction held 11 bases outside the gene matches. CDR1 is LGHNA, CDR2 YNFKEQ, per germline. This CDR3 is built from 18 residues. The CDR3 is CASSQARPRTSGTYEQYF. The DNA for the CDR3 is TGTGCCAGCAGCCAAGCCCGCCCCAGGACTAGCGGGACGTACGAGCAGTACTTC.

The rearrangement uses TRBV7-8 and TRBJ2-1; 7 bases align to TRBD1. The germline gives CDR1 SGHVS, CDR2 FQNEAQ. The V and J ends lost 5 bases and 10 bases, in that order; junction bases with no gene match: 8. CDR3 length equals 13 residues. The CDR3 sequence is CASSANRGGEQFF. CDR3 in DNA: TGTGCCAGCAGCGCCAACAGGGGCGGCGAGCAGTTCTTC.

The V gene is TRBV11-3, the J gene TRBJ1-1; D uncertain. The CDR3 is 13 amino acids. Germline CDR1 reads SGHNT; CDR2 reads YENEEA. Between the trimmed V and J ends, which lost 2 bases and 8 bases, there was a span of 12 bases. The CDR3 nucleotides are TGTGCCAGCAGCTTATTCCCAGATGGCGAAGCTTTCTTT. Amino acid sequence: CASSLFPDGEAFF.

The J gene is TRBJ1-2, the V gene TRBV4-3; D perhaps matches TRBD1 (5 bases). Per the germline V gene, CDR1 is LGHNA and CDR2 is YSLEER. This CDR3 is 18 amino acids long. Trimming took off 1 base at V and 0 bases at J, with 18 bases between the two ends. The CDR3 coding sequence is TGCGCCAGCAGCCAAGGGGCGGCAGGGCAAGCTTCTAACTATGGCTACACCTTC. Amino acid sequence: CASSQGAAGQASNYGYTF.

The gene calls are TRBV5-4 and TRBJ2-1; 7 bases map to TRBD1. This CDR3 is built from 15 residues. CDR1 and CDR2 from the germline V gene are SGHNT and YYREEE (reference sequence). J lost 9 bases, V lost 1 base, and 10 bases had no gene match. CDR3 nucleotide sequence: TGTGCCAGCAGCTTGCCAACAGGGGACCGAGGTGAGCAGTTCTTC. Residues: CASSLPTGDRGEQFF. Complete variable domain (other parts from reference TRBV5-4 and TRBJ2-1): ETGVTQSPTHLIKTRGQQVTLRCSSQSGHNTVSWYQQALGQGPQFIFQYYREEENGRGNFPPRFSGLQFPNYSSELNVNALELDDSALYLCASSLPTGDRGEQFFGPGTRLTVL.

The table lists this clone with a count of one. This chain uses TRBV4-3 with TRBJ1-6; no definite D call. Germline lookup yields CDR1 LGHNA and CDR2 YSLEER. Trimming removed 2 bases at V and 6 bases at J, with 11 bases between. The CDR3 loop spans 15 amino acids. CDR3 bases: TGCGCCAGCAGCCAATCATCCCGGGGTAATTCACCCCTCCACTTT. It is translated as CASSQSSRGNSPLHF.

This clone was counted a single time. The chain employs TRBV19 and TRBJ2-1; 9 nucleotides match TRBD2. In germline, CDR1 is LNHDA, CDR2 SQIVND (reference sequence). This CDR3 has 15 amino acids. After removal of 2 bases from V and 5 bases from J, the junction contained 4 bases not matched to a gene. The CDR3 region is CASSIFIAGDNEQFF. In DNA, the CDR3 is TGTGCCAGTAGTATATTTATAGCGGGAGACAATGAGCAGTTCTTC.

The V gene is TRBV5-1, the J gene TRBJ1-2, with D hard to call. V lost 3 bases to trimming and J lost 8 bases, with 20 bases between them. CDR1 and CDR2 from the germline V gene are SGHRS and YFSETQ. The CDR3 extends over 15 amino acids. The CDR3 here is CASSWRATQSRGYTF. In DNA, the CDR3 is TGCGCCAGCAGCTGGCGGGCGACGCAGAGTCGGGGCTACACCTTC. Drawing the rest from reference TRBV5-1 and TRBJ1-2, the complete variable domain is KAGVTQTPRYLIKTRGQQVTLSCSPISGHRSVSWYQQTPGQGLQFLFEYFSETQRNKGNFPGRFSGRQFSNSRSEMNVSTLELGDSALYLCASSWRATQSRGYTFGSGTRLTVV.

This chain joins TRBV15 and TRBJ2-1; no reliable D call. Germline V lookup: CDR1 LNHNV, CDR2 YYDKDF (reference sequence). V was cut by 0 bases and J by 0 bases, with 15 bases left in between. The CDR3 loop spans 18 amino acids. The CDR3 reads CATSRDLVSTSSYNEQFF. CDR3 DNA sequence: TGTGCCACCAGCAGAGATCTAGTCTCAACTTCCTCCTACAATGAGCAGTTCTTC.

V and J are TRBV12-5 and TRBJ1-2, with TRBD1 matching over 8 bases. The J segment lost 4 bases and the V segment lost 1 base, leaving 17 bases of the junction unmatched. There are 19 residues in the CDR3. Germline V CDR1 and CDR2: LGHNT, FRNRAP. The CDR3 nucleotides read TGTGCTAGTGGTTTGGCCACCGGGACAGGTACTTTTCTCACCTATGGCTACACCTTC. It is translated as CASGLATGTGTFLTYGYTF.

This clone was found once. J is TRBJ1-5 and V is TRBV15, with no clear D. Trimming cost V 0 bases and J 1 base, with 4 bases left between them. Per the germline V gene, CDR1 is LNHNV and CDR2 is YYDKDF (reference sequence). CDR3 length: 14 amino acids. The CDR3 spells CATSRDMSNQPQHF. CDR3 DNA sequence: TGTGCCACCAGCAGAGATATGAGCAATCAGCCCCAGCATTTT.

The V and J genes are TRBV10-3 and TRBJ1-1; 9 positions agree with TRBD1. Germline V gene sequence: CDR1 ENHRY, CDR2 SYGVKD. V trimming: 10 bases; J trimming: 10 bases; junction bases outside the gene matches: 13. The CDR3 is 13 residues long. The CDR3 loop reads CATKDGQGTAAFF. The CDR3 DNA sequence: TGTGCCACTAAAGACGGACAGGGGACGGCAGCTTTCTTT.

This clone was counted once. V usage is TRBV7-2 and J usage is TRBJ1-2, with D unclear. CDR3 size: 13 residues. With 4 bases removed from V and 4 bases from J, the gap between germline ends came to 10 bases. The V gene's germline CDR1 is SGHTA and CDR2 FQGNSA. CDR3 residues: CASSSGHLYGYTF. CDR3 bases: TGTGCCAGCAGCTCTGGGCACCTCTATGGCTACACCTTC.

The sample holds one count of this clone. The gene calls are TRBV6-6 and TRBJ2-3, with 12 positions matching TRBD2. CDR1 and CDR2 (germline): MNHNY, SVGAGI (reference sequence). J lost 4 bases, V lost 6 bases, and 5 bases had no gene match. This CDR3 is built from 15 residues. The CDR3 region is CASSQTSGRADTQYF. The DNA of the CDR3 is TGTGCCAGCAGCCAGACTAGCGGGAGAGCAGATACGCAGTATTTT.

This clone appeared a single time. This CDR3 reads CACPIRASPYEAFF. In DNA, the CDR3 is TGTGCCTGCCCTATCAGAGCTAGTCCCTATGAAGCTTTCTTT. V usage is TRBV30 and J usage is TRBJ1-1; D not resolved. The CDR3 runs 14 residues. The germline V and J ends were trimmed by 6 bases and 7 bases, with 21 bases remaining between them. The germline V gene has CDR1 GTSNPN and CDR2 SVGIG (reference sequence).